This TCR beta chain was recorded in a study of T-cell memory formation after mild COVID-19. About the research overall: There were largely donor-specific TCR clusters. Notes on the study in general: Mainly CM and EM harbored the contracting CD4+ clones; mainly EMRA harbored the CD8+ ones.

The CDR3 sequence is 11 residues long. The V and J ends lost 4 bases and 6 bases respectively, with 7 bases between them. CDR1 is GTSNPN and CDR2 is SVGIG in the germline V gene (reference sequence). Details on this clonotype: No antigen is known for it.

With constant-segment primers, 5'RACE yielded cDNA libraries of TCR alpha and TCR beta that carried sample barcodes and UMIs. TCRdb recomputed calls from the 5' RACE reads with MiXCR, one row per CDR3 protein. The sample records roughly 580,000 distinct CDR3 sequences, approximately 19% being singletons. V usage is TRBV30 and J usage is TRBJ1-3; D not certain. The TCR originated in an adult woman who had mild COVID-19 (a few samples of this study predate the infection). Cell type and time point are not known. Material: PBMCs or a T cell subset sorted from them (not recorded which). The CDR3 is CAWNSLNTIYF. The CDR3 DNA is TGTGCCTGGAACTCTCTAAACACCATATATTTT. The complete variable domain, with remaining parts taken from reference TRBV30 and TRBJ1-3, reads SQTIHQWPATLVQPVGSPLSLECTVEGTSNPNLYWYRQAAGRGLQLLFYSVGIGQISSEVPQNLSASRPQDRQFILSSKKLLLSDSGFYLCAWNSLNTIYFGEGSWLTVV.